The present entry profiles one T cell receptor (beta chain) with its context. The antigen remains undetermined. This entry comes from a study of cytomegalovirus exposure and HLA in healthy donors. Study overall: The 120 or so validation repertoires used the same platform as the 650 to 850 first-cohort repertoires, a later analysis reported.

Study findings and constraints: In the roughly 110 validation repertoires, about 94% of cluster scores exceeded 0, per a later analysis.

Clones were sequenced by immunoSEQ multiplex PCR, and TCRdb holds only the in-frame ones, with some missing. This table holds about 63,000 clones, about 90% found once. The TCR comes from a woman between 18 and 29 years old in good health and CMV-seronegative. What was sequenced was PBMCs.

The CDR3 loop reads CASSETAGRGSLGYTF. The CDR3 DNA reads TGTGCCAGCAGTGAAACGGCAGGCAGGGGGTCGTTAGGCTACACCTTC. This chain links TRBV2 with TRBJ1-2, with 7 bases aligning to TRBD1. V shed 2 bases and J 8 bases; nucleotides not matched to a gene: 14. The CDR3 length is 16 residues. Germline loops: CDR1 SNHLY, CDR2 FYNNEI.